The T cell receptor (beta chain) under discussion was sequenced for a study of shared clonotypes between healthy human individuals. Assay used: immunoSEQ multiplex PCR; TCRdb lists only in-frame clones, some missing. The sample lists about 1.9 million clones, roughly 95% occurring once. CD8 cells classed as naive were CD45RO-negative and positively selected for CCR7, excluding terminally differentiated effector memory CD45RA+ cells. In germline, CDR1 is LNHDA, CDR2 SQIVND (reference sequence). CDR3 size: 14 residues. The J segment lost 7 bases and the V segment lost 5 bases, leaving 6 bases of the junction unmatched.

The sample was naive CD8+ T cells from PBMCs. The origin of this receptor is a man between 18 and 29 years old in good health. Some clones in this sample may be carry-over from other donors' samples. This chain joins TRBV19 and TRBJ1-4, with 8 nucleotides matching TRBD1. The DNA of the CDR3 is TGTGCCAGTAGTCCCCGGACAGGGAGTGAAAAACTGTTTTTT. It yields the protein CASSPRTGSEKLFF.